The source of this TCR beta chain is a study of blood T cell repertoires in COVID-19. In the authors' workflow: For nucleated cells, counts were estimated from reference gene primer amplification. Method: immunoSEQ multiplex PCR; TCRdb's copy keeps in-frame clones and lacks some. The V and J calls and clone size were taken over from that table, and D and trimming were inferred from the DNA. Of under 450,000 clones listed, 86% are singletons. The CDR3 is made up of 14 amino acids. This clone showed up just once. The rearrangement joins TRBV12-2 to TRBJ1-2; the D segment call TRBD1 is taken from the table without a DNA check. TRBV12-2 has pseudogene status. Material for sequencing was peripheral blood. This TCR was sampled from a woman between 55 and 75 years old with COVID-19, enrolled during active disease. The CDR3: CASRRGQGGYGYTF. The CDR3 nucleotides read TGTGCAAGTCGCAGAGGACAGGGAGGCTATGGCTACACCTTC.